This entry lists 13 T cell receptor beta chains sequenced from one sample in a study of T-cell memory formation after mild COVID-19. Using its own MiXCR run on the 5' RACE reads, TCRdb lists one record per CDR3 protein. Among 250,000 to 350,000 distinct CDR3 sequences listed, less than 20% were seen once. Sequenced material: PBMCs or a T cell subset sorted from them (not recorded which). All receptors derive from a young man who had mild COVID-19 (a few samples of this study predate the infection). Cell type and time point are not known.

This clonotype was detected only a few times. The V and J genes are TRBV7-9 and TRBJ2-1; 15 bases line up with TRBD2. CDR1 and CDR2 from the germline V gene are SEHNR and FQNEAQ (reference sequence). The V gene end was trimmed by 4 bases and the J gene end by 10 bases; junction bases not matched to a gene: 14. This CDR3 region has 18 residues. The chain's CDR3 is CASSSTGTSGGPPGEQFF. The CDR3 DNA follows: TGTGCCAGCAGCTCCACCGGGACTAGCGGGGGGCCCCCAGGGGAGCAGTTCTTC.

The gene calls are TRBV27 and TRBJ1-1, with 7 bases fitting TRBD1. Germline CDR1 is MNHEY and CDR2 is SMNVEV (reference sequence). The CDR3 runs 15 residues. After removal of 7 bases from V and 1 base from J, the junction contained 9 bases not matched to a gene. The CDR3 nucleotides read TGTGCCAGCACCTACCTGACAGGGAAGAACACTGAAGCTTTCTTT. Translation gives CASTYLTGKNTEAFF.

This clonotype occurred a few times. The CDR3 loop is CASSLVGRGPDTQYF. As DNA, the CDR3 is TGCGCCAGCAGCTTGGTTGGCAGGGGGCCAGATACGCAGTATTTT. V gene TRBV5-1 combines with J gene TRBJ2-3; 8 bases agree with TRBD1. CDR3 length: 15 amino acids. With 0 bases clipped from V and 4 bases from J, the junction kept 4 bases outside the gene matches. Germline lookup yields CDR1 SGHRS and CDR2 YFSETQ.

The chain has TRBV7-8 and TRBJ1-1, with a possible D match to TRBD1 (5 bases). Germline-derived CDR1 and CDR2 are SGHVS and FQNEAQ. The CDR3 sequence is 17 residues long. With 1 base removed from V and 7 bases from J, the gap between germline ends came to 22 bases. CDR3 residues: CASSLVSPGGRGGEAFF. The CDR3 DNA sequence: TGTGCCAGCAGCTTAGTCTCACCGGGGGGAAGGGGTGGTGAAGCTTTCTTT.

As regards this clonotype: A much larger clone lies one base from this, so it may be a read error. The J gene is TRBJ1-1, the V gene TRBV6-2 or TRBV6-3, with D uncertain. This CDR3 is built from 13 residues. Looked up from germline, CDR1 is MNHEY and CDR2 is SVGEGT. With 3 bases removed from V and 1 base from J, the gap between germline ends came to 6 bases. The chain's CDR3 is CASSYSENTEAFF. Here the CDR3 DNA reads TGTGCCAGCAGTTATTCAGAGAACACTGAAGCTTTCTTT.

The chain is built from TRBV9 and TRBJ2-5; 11 bases are shared with TRBD1. The CDR3 totals 18 residues. CDR1 is SGDLS, CDR2 YYNGEE, per germline. The ends lost 3 bases at V and 5 bases at J; junction bases unmatched: 15. As DNA, the CDR3 is TGTGCCAGCAGCGCCGATGTGTGGGACAGGGGGTCTGGGGAGACCCAGTACTTC. Encoded protein: CASSADVWDRGSGETQYF. The full variable domain, rest sourced from reference TRBV9 and TRBJ2-5, is DSGVTQTPKHLITATGQRVTLRCSPRSGDLSVYWYQQSLDQGLQFLIQYYNGEERAKGNILERFSAQQFPDLHSELNLSSLELGDSALYFCASSADVWDRGSGETQYFGPGTRLLVL.

This rearrangement joins TRBV7-2 to TRBJ1-1, with D hard to call. CDR3 length: 15 residues. V lost 1 base to trimming and J lost 0 bases, with 9 bases between them. Germline V gene lookup returns CDR1 SGHTA and CDR2 FQGNSA. CDR3 DNA sequence: TGTGCCAGCAGCTTAGTGTCAGCTTTGAACACTGAAGCTTTCTTT. Its protein product is CASSLVSALNTEAFF. Combining the CDR3 with reference TRBV7-2 and TRBJ1-1 gives the whole variable domain GAGVSQSPSNKVTEKGKDVELRCDPISGHTALYWYRQSLGQGLEFLIYFQGNSAPDKSGLPSDRFSAERTGGSVSTLTIQRTQQEDSAVYLCASSLVSALNTEAFFGQGTRLTVV.

Only a few counts were recorded for this clonotype. The J gene is TRBJ2-7, the V gene TRBV4-2; D may be TRBD1 (5 bases). Germline CDR1 is LGHNA and CDR2 is YNFKEQ. This CDR3 has 13 residues. V was cut by 0 bases and J by 7 bases, with 10 bases left in between. Written as DNA, the CDR3 is TGTGCCAGCAGCCAAGAGTGGGGCTGGGAGCAGTACGTC. It codes for CASSQEWGWEQYV.

This clonotype has just a few counts. The V and J genes are TRBV12-5 and TRBJ1-2; D is uncertain. CDR1 LGHNT and CDR2 FRNRAP come from the germline V gene. The CDR3 sequence is 12 residues long. V lost 6 bases, J lost 7 bases, and 12 bases lay in between. CDR3: CASGLPDLGYTF. CDR3 coding DNA: TGTGCTAGTGGCCTTCCGGACCTTGGCTACACCTTC.

This clonotype was detected ten times or more. The DNA of the CDR3 is TGTGCCACCAGCGGGGACTCGTCCTACAATGAGCAGTTCTTC. This encodes CATSGDSSYNEQFF. The chain links TRBV15 to TRBJ2-1; perhaps TRBD2 as D (6 bases). Per germline, CDR1 LNHNV and CDR2 YYDKDF (reference sequence). Trimming shortened V by 5 bases and J by 1 base, and 9 bases separated the two germline ends. The CDR3 loop spans 14 amino acids.

This clonotype was counted a few times. Here the CDR3 reads CASSLGQINTEAFF. CDR3 DNA: TGTGCCAGCAGCCTTGGACAGATAAACACTGAAGCTTTCTTT. V gene TRBV7-2 combines with J gene TRBJ1-1, with D possibly TRBD1 on 6 matching bases. CDR3 size: 14 residues. Germline V gene lookup returns CDR1 SGHTA and CDR2 FQGNSA. V was cut by 5 bases and J by 2 bases, with 12 bases left in between.

This clonotype was seen more than once but under ten times. The chain links TRBV6-2 or TRBV6-3 to TRBJ2-7, with D maybe TRBD1 (6 bases). The CDR3 extends over 15 amino acids. The ends were cut back, 4 bases at V and 3 bases at J, with 16 bases in the middle. Germline CDR1 and CDR2: MNHEY and SVGEGT. CDR3 DNA sequence: TGTGCCAGCAGTTCCGACCTGGGCAGGGGCTACGAGCAGTACGTC. It specifies CASSSDLGRGYEQYV.

This clonotype came up a few times. J is TRBJ2-3 and V is TRBV7-2; D is perhaps TRBD2 (6 bases). V was pared by 11 bases and J by 2 bases, with 11 bases between. This CDR3 region has 12 residues. CDR1 and CDR2 from the germline V gene are SGHTA and FQGNSA. The CDR3 is CAGRDTTDTQYF. DNA for the CDR3: TGTGCCGGGCGGGATACCACAGATACGCAGTATTTT.